Each of the 15 T cell receptor beta chains below was sequenced from the same sample in a study of vaccination effects on CD4 cells after COVID-19. Generated by immunoSEQ multiplex PCR, the TCRdb table keeps only in-frame clones and is missing some. The table lists 30,000 or so clones, 74% of them singletons. These receptors have no identified antigens. Investigators separated out CD4+ T cells once around nine days of culture had passed. Of the BNT162b2 and mRNA-1273 vaccines, participants received two doses of one or the other. The starting material was CD4+ T cells from PBMCs cultured without peptide, obtained after COVID-19 vaccination. The receptor source for this set is a human donor who received a COVID-19 vaccine.

The CDR3 DNA sequence: TGTGCTACCGCGAGGGCTTCCACAGATACGCAGTATTTT. Protein sequence: CATARASTDTQYF. This rearrangement joins TRBV6-5 to TRBJ2-3, with a weak D call TRBD2 (5 bases). Germline CDR1 reads MNHEY; CDR2 reads SVGAGI. CDR3 length: 13 residues.

This chain joins TRBV4-2 and TRBJ2-6, with TRBD1 identical over 9 bases. Germline CDR1 LGHNA, CDR2 YNFKEQ. The CDR3 is 18 amino acids. V shed 3 bases, J shed 4 bases, and the junction held 10 bases outside the gene matches. CDR3 amino acids: CASSQPGQGLGGANVLTF. The DNA of the CDR3 is TGTGCCAGCAGCCAGCCGGGACAGGGCCTAGGAGGGGCCAACGTCCTGACTTTC.

V is TRBV11-2 and J is TRBJ2-7; TRBD2 aligns across 7 bases. Trimming took 6 bases from V and 2 from J; bases not matched to a gene: 4. The CDR3 spans 13 residues. CDR1 and CDR2 (germline): SGHAT, FQNNGV. The CDR3 loop is CASSHGGAYEQYF. The CDR3 coding sequence is TGTGCCAGCAGTCATGGGGGGGCCTACGAGCAGTACTTC.

This chain connects TRBV7-2 to TRBJ1-3; the match to TRBD1 covers 8 bases. CDR3 size: 15 residues. Germline V gene sequence: CDR1 SGHTA, CDR2 FQGNSA. J lost 0 bases, V lost 5 bases, and 3 bases had no gene match. CDR3 region: CASSPGTGSGNTIYF. CDR3 nucleotide sequence: TGTGCCAGCAGCCCCGGGACAGGCTCTGGAAACACCATATATTTT.

This clone was counted only a few times. The CDR3 DNA is TGTGCCAGCAGCTTAGGAGTCCAGGGATCCGGAAACACCATATATTTT. Translating gives CASSLGVQGSGNTIYF. The chain recombines TRBV13 with TRBJ1-3, with D possibly TRBD1 on 5 matching bases. Germline lookup yields CDR1 PRHDT and CDR2 FYEKMQ (reference sequence). V lost 0 bases and J lost 4, with 13 bases in between. This CDR3 has 16 amino acids.

This clone was detected only once. This sequence joins TRBV5-4 and TRBJ2-5; D may be TRBD2 (6 bases). Trimming removed 4 bases at V and 3 bases at J, with 13 bases between. Germline V gene data show CDR1 as SGHNT and CDR2 as YYREEE (reference sequence). This CDR3 is 14 amino acids long. CDR3 coding DNA: TGTGCCAGCAGCCGGTCAGCGGGCGAAGAGACCCAGTACTTC. Its protein is CASSRSAGEETQYF. Filled out from reference TRBV5-4 and TRBJ2-5, the complete variable domain reads ETGVTQSPTHLIKTRGQQVTLRCSSQSGHNTVSWYQQALGQGPQFIFQYYREEENGRGNFPPRFSGLQFPNYSSELNVNALELDDSALYLCASSRSAGEETQYFGPGTRLLVL.

This chain joins TRBV9 and TRBJ1-2; weak D call: TRBD1 (6 bases). In germline, CDR1 is SGDLS, CDR2 YYNGEE. CDR3 length: 18 amino acids. The V and J ends lost 0 bases and 4 bases respectively, with 22 bases between them. This CDR3 reads CASSVGPRLQGMGYGYTF. CDR3 sequence (DNA): TGTGCCAGCAGCGTAGGCCCAAGACTGCAGGGGATGGGCTATGGCTACACCTTC.

This chain links TRBV10-3 with TRBJ1-1; D call uncertain. Germline V gives CDR1 ENHRY, CDR2 SYGVKD. The V end lost 3 bases, the J end lost 1 base, and 6 bases lay between the germline ends. The CDR3 runs 13 residues. The CDR3 nucleotides read TGTGCCATCAGTGAACCCCGGAACACTGAAGCTTTCTTT. This encodes CAISEPRNTEAFF.

Concerning this clone itself: One end of the junction varies from germline; a read error may be responsible. The chain joins TRBV19 to TRBJ1-3, with 10 positions matching TRBD1. The CDR3 consists of 16 residues. The V gene's germline CDR1 is LNHDA and CDR2 SQIVND (reference sequence). The CDR3 spells CPHEDRGNVSGNTIYF. The CDR3 bases are TGCCCCCATGAGGACAGGGGGAATGTCTCTGGAAACACCATATATTTT.

The chain employs TRBV6-5 and TRBJ1-5, with no clear D. The V gene lost 2 bases and the J gene lost 4 bases, with 3 bases spanning the gap. The CDR3 sequence is 12 residues long. Germline CDR1 reads MNHEY; CDR2 reads SVGAGI. In DNA form, the CDR3 reads TGTGCCAGCAGTTACAGGAATCAGCCCCAGCATTTT. Protein product: CASSYRNQPQHF.

J is TRBJ1-6 and V is TRBV9; D is uncertain. Germline CDR1 reads SGDLS; CDR2 reads YYNGEE. This CDR3 has 17 amino acids. The V and J ends lost 0 bases and 5 bases respectively, with 15 bases between them. CDR3 amino acids: CASSVGLGVWDNSPLHF. In DNA form, the CDR3 reads TGTGCCAGCAGCGTAGGGCTCGGGGTTTGGGATAATTCACCCCTCCACTTT.

This clone occurred once. This chain joins TRBV19 and TRBJ2-7, with 11 bases that match TRBD1. The length of the CDR3 is 15 residues. Per the germline V gene, CDR1 is LNHDA and CDR2 is SQIVND (reference sequence). With 3 bases clipped from V and 1 base from J, the junction kept 2 bases outside the gene matches. CDR3 residues: CASSIGQGASYEQYF. The CDR3 DNA reads TGTGCCAGTAGTATCGGACAGGGGGCATCCTACGAGCAGTACTTC.

This clone counts as medium-sized. The chain joins TRBV5-4 to TRBJ1-6; perhaps TRBD1 as D (5 bases). The CDR3 length is 12 residues. Germline V lookup: CDR1 SGHNT, CDR2 YYREEE (reference sequence). V lost 5 bases and J lost 7, with 7 bases in between. The CDR3 loop is CASSWDNSPLHF. DNA of the CDR3: TGTGCCAGCAGTTGGGACAATTCACCCCTCCACTTT.

The V gene is TRBV7-8, the J gene TRBJ1-2; D gene ambiguous. The germline V and J ends were trimmed by 2 bases and 4 bases, with 5 bases remaining between them. Germline V gene lookup returns CDR1 SGHVS and CDR2 FQNEAQ. The length of the CDR3 is 12 residues. The DNA of the CDR3 is TGTGCCAGCAGCTTAAGAACCTATGGCTACACCTTC. This gives the protein CASSLRTYGYTF.

V and J are TRBV4-2 and TRBJ2-6, with D perhaps given as TRBD1 or TRBD2 (5 bases each). The V end was cut by 0 bases, the J end by 2 bases, with 11 bases between. Germline V CDR1 and CDR2: LGHNA, YNFKEQ. The CDR3 covers 17 residues. CDR3 nucleotide sequence: TGTGCCAGCAGCCAAGAAGGGACGGACACTGGGGCCAACGTCCTGACTTTC. Protein sequence: CASSQEGTDTGANVLTF.